Listed here are 2 T cell receptor beta chains from one sample, sequenced in a study of CD8+ T cells in alopecia areata. Following RNA extraction, reverse transcription yielded cDNA that acted as the sequencing template. Here immunoSEQ multiplex PCR was the method, and the copy in TCRdb shows in-frame clones only, minus some. The table has over 150,000 clones, approximately 62% seen once; the top ten hold 1.7%. Sequenced here: CD4+ T cells sorted from blood, sampled at week 0. The receptors were gathered from a human donor with alopecia areata.

The sample holds a few counts of this clone. The chain joins TRBV29-1 to TRBJ2-6; D call uncertain. Trimming left V 0 bases short and J 2 bases short, with 8 bases between. This CDR3 has 15 residues. Per germline, CDR1 SQVTM and CDR2 ANQGSEA. The DNA for the CDR3 is TGCAGCGTTGAAGAGATGGGCGCTGGGGCCAACGTCCTGACTTTC. Encoded protein: CSVEEMGAGANVLTF.

The rearrangement joins TRBV29-1 to TRBJ2-5; the D gene could be TRBD1 or TRBD2 (6 bases each). Germline V lookup: CDR1 SQVTM, CDR2 ANQGSEA. The CDR3 extends over 14 amino acids. Trimming removed 8 bases from V and 4 bases from J, with 20 bases in between. The CDR3: CSTGRGANVETQYF. The CDR3 DNA reads as TGCAGCACGGGAAGGGGGGCTAATGTAGAGACCCAGTACTTC.